The source of this T cell receptor (beta chain) is a study of cytomegalovirus exposure and HLA in healthy donors. PCR used 60 Vbeta primers and 13 Jbeta primers. Clones were read by immunoSEQ multiplex PCR, and TCRdb kept only the in-frame ones, dropping some. Here the sample spans roughly 120,000 clones, approximately 74% being singletons. Comments on this clone: The antigen is not known.

Study-wide results and limits: Later work associated around 18,000 TCR beta sequences with HLA alleles at 0.05 false discovery rate. Later analysis found that TCR beta chains associated with HLA were more clonally expanded than other, equally common chains. For cytomegalovirus status, the classifier reportedly gave diagnoses with high specificity and sensitivity.

Germline lookup yields CDR1 MNHNS and CDR2 SASEGT. The V end lost 3 bases, the J end lost 8 bases, and 8 bases lay between the germline ends. The CDR3 extends over 13 amino acids. The genes are TRBV6-1 and TRBJ1-6; no clear D gene. Sequences were obtained from PBMCs. This clonotype was sampled from a woman between 50 and 59 years old in good health and CMV-seropositive. The CDR3: CASSEFGDSPLHF. The CDR3 nucleotides are TGTGCCAGCAGTGAGTTCGGGGATTCACCCCTCCACTTT.